The 4 T cell receptor beta chains reported below all come from one sample, sequenced in a study of response to subunit inactivated influenza vaccine. One entry per CDR3 protein, called by TCRdb with MiXCR from the RT-PCR reads. The table has roughly 290,000 distinct CDR3 sequences, roughly 22% seen once; the top ten hold about 9.4%. Specimen: PBMCs from blood, collected about 20 months after vaccination. The receptors stem from a man between 45 and 75 years old who received an inactivated influenza vaccine.

The sample holds a few counts of this clonotype. The chain is built from TRBV30 and TRBJ2-1; 7 bases line up with TRBD1. Germline V gene sequence: CDR1 GTSNPN, CDR2 SVGIG (reference sequence). This CDR3 region has 14 residues. V trimming: 1 base; J trimming: 6 bases; junction bases outside the gene matches: 6. DNA of the CDR3: TGTGCCTGGAGTGAAACAGGGGTCCCCAATGAGCAGTTCTTC. As protein: CAWSETGVPNEQFF.

The V gene is TRBV5-5, the J gene TRBJ1-2; D not certain. This CDR3 spans 12 amino acids. V was shortened by 0 bases and J by 13 bases, with 13 bases between the two germline ends. Germline V gives CDR1 SGHKS, CDR2 YYEKEE (reference sequence). In DNA, the CDR3 is TGTGCCAGCAGCTTGGCCGGCCAGCCACCCACCTTC. Residues: CASSLAGQPPTF.

In its sample, this clonotype was seen many times. The chain is built from TRBV3-1 and TRBJ2-1, with D unresolved. Germline lookup yields CDR1 LGHDT and CDR2 YNNKEL (reference sequence). V shed 4 bases and J shed 5 bases, with 12 bases lying between them. The CDR3 has 14 residues. The CDR3 here is CASSLGSSNNEQFF. CDR3 DNA sequence: TGTGCCAGCAGCCTGGGCTCCTCTAACAATGAGCAGTTCTTC.

The chain employs TRBV9 and TRBJ2-2; D not certain. Germline V gene lookup returns CDR1 SGDLS and CDR2 YYNGEE. CDR3 length: 16 residues. The ends were cut back, 2 bases at V and 0 bases at J, with 11 bases in the middle. The CDR3 DNA sequence: TGTGCCAGCAGCGTCCAGCCCCGCTCGAACACCGGGGAGCTGTTTTTT. Translation: CASSVQPRSNTGELFF.